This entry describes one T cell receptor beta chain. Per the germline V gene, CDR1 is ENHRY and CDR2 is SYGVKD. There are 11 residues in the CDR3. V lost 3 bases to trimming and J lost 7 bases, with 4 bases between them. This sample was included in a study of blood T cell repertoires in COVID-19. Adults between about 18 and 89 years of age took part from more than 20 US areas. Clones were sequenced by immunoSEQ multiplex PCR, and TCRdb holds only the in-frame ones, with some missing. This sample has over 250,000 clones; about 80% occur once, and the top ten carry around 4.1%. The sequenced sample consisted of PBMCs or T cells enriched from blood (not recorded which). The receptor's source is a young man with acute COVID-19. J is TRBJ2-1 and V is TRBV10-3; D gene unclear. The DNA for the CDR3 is TGTGCCATCAGTGAACGGAATGAGCAGTTCTTC. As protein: CAISERNEQFF.